Sequencing of this T cell receptor beta chain was carried out in a study of radiotherapy plus CTLA-4 blockade in lung cancer. Study-level points and caveats: Reports state that early shifts in blood T cell clones, with interferon-beta, best predicted response. TCR clones originating in tumors grew in number in blood after radiotherapy plus ipilimumab.

Data came from immunoSEQ multiplex PCR; TCRdb stores just in-frame clones and leaves some out. The table shows 90,000 to 100,000 clones, with around 83% occurring only once. Concerning this clone itself: The antigen is not known.

Here the sequenced sample was peripheral blood, taken from a patient treated with radiotherapy plus ipilimumab. The sequence came from a human donor with non-small cell lung cancer that progressed on radiotherapy plus ipilimumab.

CDR3 in amino acids: CARLYGSYEQYF. The CDR3 nucleotides read TGTGCCAGGTTGTACGGGAGCTACGAGCAGTACTTC. V is TRBV21-1 and J is TRBJ2-7; TRBD2, as called in the table, went unchecked against the DNA. TRBV21-1 is designated a pseudogene. The CDR3 loop spans 12 amino acids.